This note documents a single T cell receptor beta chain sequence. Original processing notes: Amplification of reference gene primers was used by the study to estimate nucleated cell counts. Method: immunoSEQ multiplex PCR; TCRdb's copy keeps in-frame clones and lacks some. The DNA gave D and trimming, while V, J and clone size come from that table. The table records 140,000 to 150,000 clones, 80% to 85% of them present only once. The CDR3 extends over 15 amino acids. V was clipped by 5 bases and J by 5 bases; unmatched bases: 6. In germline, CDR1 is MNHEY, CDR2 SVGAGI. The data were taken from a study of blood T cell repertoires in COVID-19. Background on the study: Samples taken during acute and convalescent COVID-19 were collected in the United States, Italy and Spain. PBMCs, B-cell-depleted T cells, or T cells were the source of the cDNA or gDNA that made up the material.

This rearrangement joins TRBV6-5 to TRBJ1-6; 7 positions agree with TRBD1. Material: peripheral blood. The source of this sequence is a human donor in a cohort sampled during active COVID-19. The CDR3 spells CASSNSGQNNSPLHF. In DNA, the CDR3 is TGTGCCAGCAGTAATTCGGGACAGAATAATTCACCCCTCCACTTT.